The sequence of this T cell receptor (beta chain) was determined in a study of T cells after yellow fever vaccination. This clonotype was seen ten or more times. Its antigen is still unknown. Study-wide results and limits: Abundant bulk-population clonotypes could contaminate the FACS-sorted repertoires. Weaker, the secondary response peaked sooner, at day 5 versus 15.

The 5'RACE template-switching step produced TCR cDNA and added a universal primer site and UMIs. In TCRdb, the 5' RACE reads were re-called with MiXCR into one record per CDR3 protein. The sample holds around 610,000 distinct CDR3 sequences; roughly 12% are singletons and the top ten take around an eighth. This specimen was PBMCs, taken on the day of the yellow fever booster vaccination. The source of this sequence is a man aged 30 to 39 who received the YFV17D yellow fever vaccine.

The CDR3 coding sequence is TGCAGCGTCGTAGCTGACGGAAACACCTACGAGCAGTACTTC. Translation gives CSVVADGNTYEQYF. The gene calls are TRBV29-1 and TRBJ2-7, with D unclear. V was clipped by 6 bases and J by 2 bases, with 17 bases between them. The germline V gene encodes CDR1 SQVTM and CDR2 ANQGSEA. The CDR3 is made up of 14 amino acids.